This T cell receptor beta chain stems from a study of T cell repertoires in cytomegalovirus infection (dated by TCRdb to between 2018 and 2021). General notes on the study: Because public TCR beta signatures pointed to carriage of CMV infection together with the matching HLA type, the HLA type of each donor mattered for the analysis. Results and caveats for the whole study, not just this receptor: In both this cohort and an independent 352-donor cohort, the cumulative frequency of public TCR beta family members distinguished carriers of CMV infection plus the relevant HLA type. The ex vivo response was dominated by HLA-C-restricted CMV-specific TCR beta clonotypes, which also provided the single most frequent clonotype in two of eight donors.

The CDR3 starts with the cysteine, ends with the phenylalanine, and has 14 residues. Only CDR3 DNA is held: 42 bases, read in frame from base 1. In the germline V gene (reference sequence), CDR1 corresponds to MNHNY and CDR2 to SVGAGI. Deletion took 0 bases off V and 3 bases off J, with a span of 8 bases between the germline ends. Sequencing was performed on an Illumina HiSeq 1500. TCRdb handled the public reads itself, with Q25 trimming in fastp and clone calling in MiXCR, and kept productive beta chains. Duplicate CDR3 protein sequences are folded into a single record with the most common DNA and genes. Within this sample are fewer than 550,000 distinct CDR3 sequences, with about 10% of them counted one time only. The ten largest account for 10% of the sample. The table lists this clonotype with many counts. No cognate antigen has been identified for it. Per-base quality was not reported, and no clone a single base away is much larger than it.

The rearranged segments are TRBV6-6 and TRBJ1-1, with no D gene named confidently. Sequencing input: PBMCs. The sequence was obtained from a human donor in good health (CMV status not recorded). Some clones in this sample may be carry-over from other donors' samples. The nucleotide sequence is TGTGCCAGCAGTTACTCGATAGGCCACACTGAAGCTTTCTTT. Its translation reads: CASSYSIGHTEAFF.